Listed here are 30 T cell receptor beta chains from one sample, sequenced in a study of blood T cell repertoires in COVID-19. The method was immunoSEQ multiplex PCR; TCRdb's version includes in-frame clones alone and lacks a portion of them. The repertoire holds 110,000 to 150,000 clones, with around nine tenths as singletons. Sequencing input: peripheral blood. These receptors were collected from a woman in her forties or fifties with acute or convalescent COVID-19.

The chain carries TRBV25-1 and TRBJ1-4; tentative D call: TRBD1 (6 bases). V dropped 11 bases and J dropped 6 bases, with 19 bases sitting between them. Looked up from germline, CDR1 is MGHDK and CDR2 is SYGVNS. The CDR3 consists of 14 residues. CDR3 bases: TGTGCCTGGAAGTGTGGGGGCGAGGATGAAAAACTGTTTTTT. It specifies CAWKCGGEDEKLFF.

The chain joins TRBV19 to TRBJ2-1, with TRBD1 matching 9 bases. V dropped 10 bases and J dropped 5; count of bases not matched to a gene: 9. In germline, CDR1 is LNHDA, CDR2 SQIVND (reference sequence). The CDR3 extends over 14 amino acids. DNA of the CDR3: TGTGCCACCGAACGGACAGGGGTGAACAATGAGCAGTTCTTC. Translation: CATERTGVNNEQFF.

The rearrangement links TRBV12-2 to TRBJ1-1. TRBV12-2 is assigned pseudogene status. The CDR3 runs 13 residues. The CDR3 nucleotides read TGTGCAAGTCGCCCGAAGACGGGGACTGAAGCTTTCTTT. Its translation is CASRPKTGTEAFF.

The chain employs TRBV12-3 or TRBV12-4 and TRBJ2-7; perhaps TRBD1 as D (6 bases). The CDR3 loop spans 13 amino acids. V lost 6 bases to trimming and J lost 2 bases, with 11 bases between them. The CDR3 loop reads CASSMDSPYEQYF. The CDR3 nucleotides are TGTGCCAGCAGCATGGACAGTCCCTACGAGCAGTACTTC.

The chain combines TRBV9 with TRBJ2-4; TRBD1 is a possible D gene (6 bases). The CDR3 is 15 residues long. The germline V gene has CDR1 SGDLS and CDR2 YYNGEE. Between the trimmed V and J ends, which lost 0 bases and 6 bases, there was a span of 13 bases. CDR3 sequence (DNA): TGTGCCAGCAGCGTAGCTCCGAGCAGGGGAAACATTCAGTACTTC. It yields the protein CASSVAPSRGNIQYF.

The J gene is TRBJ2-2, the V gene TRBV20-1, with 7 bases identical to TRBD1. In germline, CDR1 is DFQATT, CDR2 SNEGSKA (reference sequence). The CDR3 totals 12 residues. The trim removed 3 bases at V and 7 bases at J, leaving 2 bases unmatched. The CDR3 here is CSASRGRGELFF. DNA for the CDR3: TGCAGTGCTAGTAGGGGGCGCGGGGAGCTGTTTTTT.

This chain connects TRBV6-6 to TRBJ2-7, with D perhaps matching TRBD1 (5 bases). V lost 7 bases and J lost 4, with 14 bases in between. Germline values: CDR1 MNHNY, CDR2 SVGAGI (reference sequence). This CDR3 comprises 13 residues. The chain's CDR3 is CASTVDRAYEQYF. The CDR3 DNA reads TGTGCCAGCACCGTAGACAGAGCGTACGAGCAGTACTTC.

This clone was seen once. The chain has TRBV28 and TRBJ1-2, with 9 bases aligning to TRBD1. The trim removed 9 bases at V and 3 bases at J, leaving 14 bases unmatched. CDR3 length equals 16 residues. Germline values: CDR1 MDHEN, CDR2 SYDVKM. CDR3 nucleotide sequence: TGTGCCAGTGGGGTACCACCGGGACAGGGTGACTATGGCTACACCTTC. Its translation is CASGVPPGQGDYGYTF.

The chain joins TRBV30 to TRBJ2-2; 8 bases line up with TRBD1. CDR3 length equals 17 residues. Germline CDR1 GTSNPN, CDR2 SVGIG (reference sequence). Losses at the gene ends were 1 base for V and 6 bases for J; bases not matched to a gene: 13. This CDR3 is CAWSGGRTGRFAGELFF. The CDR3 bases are TGTGCCTGGAGTGGGGGGAGGACAGGGCGGTTTGCCGGGGAGCTGTTTTTT.

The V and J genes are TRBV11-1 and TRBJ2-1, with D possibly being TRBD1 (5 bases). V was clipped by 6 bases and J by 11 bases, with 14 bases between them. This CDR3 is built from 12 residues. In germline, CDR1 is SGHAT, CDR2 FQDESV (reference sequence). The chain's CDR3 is CASSPSGLKQFF. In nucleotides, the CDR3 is TGTGCCAGCAGTCCATCAGGGCTGAAGCAGTTCTTC.

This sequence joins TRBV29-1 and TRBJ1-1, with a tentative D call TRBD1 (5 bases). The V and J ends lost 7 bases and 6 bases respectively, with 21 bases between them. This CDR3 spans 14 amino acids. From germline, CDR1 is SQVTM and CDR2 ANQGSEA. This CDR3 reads CSAAGVREGAEAFF. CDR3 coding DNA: TGCAGCGCAGCGGGTGTCAGGGAGGGAGCTGAAGCTTTCTTT.

The chain's CDR3 is CASSLGQVSGYTF. The DNA for the CDR3 is TGTGCCAGCAGCCTAGGACAGGTATCAGGCTACACCTTC. The V call is TRBV12-3 or TRBV12-4, the J call TRBJ1-2; 7 nucleotides align to TRBD1. The CDR3 is 13 residues long. The V segment lost 6 bases and the J segment 8 bases; nucleotides outside the gene matches: 9.

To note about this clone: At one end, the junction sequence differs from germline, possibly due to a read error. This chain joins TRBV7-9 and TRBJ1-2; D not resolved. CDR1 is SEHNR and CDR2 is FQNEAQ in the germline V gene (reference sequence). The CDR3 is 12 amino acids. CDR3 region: CASSLTTRVQNF. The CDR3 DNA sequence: TGTGCCAGCAGCTTAACGACTAGGGTTCAGAACTTC.

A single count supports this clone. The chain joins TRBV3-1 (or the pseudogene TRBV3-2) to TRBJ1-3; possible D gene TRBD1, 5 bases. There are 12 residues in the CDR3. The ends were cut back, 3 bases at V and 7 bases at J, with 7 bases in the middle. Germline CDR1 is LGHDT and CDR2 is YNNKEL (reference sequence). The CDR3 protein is CASSHRVNTIYF. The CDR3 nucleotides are TGTGCCAGCAGCCACAGGGTGAACACCATATATTTT.

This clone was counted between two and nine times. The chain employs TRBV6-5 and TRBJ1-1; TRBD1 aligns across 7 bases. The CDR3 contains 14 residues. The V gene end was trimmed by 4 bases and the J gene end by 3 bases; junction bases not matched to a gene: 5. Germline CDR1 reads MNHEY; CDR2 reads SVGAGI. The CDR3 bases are TGTGCCAGCAGTTTGACAGGGTTAGACACTGAAGCTTTCTTT. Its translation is CASSLTGLDTEAFF.

CDR3 DNA: TGTGCCAGCAGTTACGCCAACACCAACTACGAGCAGTACTTC. Translation gives CASSYANTNYEQYF. The chain links TRBV6-5 to TRBJ2-7, with no clear D. CDR1 and CDR2 from the germline V gene are MNHEY and SVGAGI. The CDR3 is 14 amino acids. V shed 2 bases and J shed 3 bases, with 11 bases lying between them.

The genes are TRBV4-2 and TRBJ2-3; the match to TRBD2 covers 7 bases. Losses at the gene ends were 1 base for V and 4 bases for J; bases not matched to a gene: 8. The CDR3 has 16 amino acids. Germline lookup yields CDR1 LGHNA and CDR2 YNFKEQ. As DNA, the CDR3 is TGTGCCAGCAGCCAAGCGCGGGAGAGACCCCCAGATACGCAGTATTTT. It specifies CASSQARERPPDTQYF.

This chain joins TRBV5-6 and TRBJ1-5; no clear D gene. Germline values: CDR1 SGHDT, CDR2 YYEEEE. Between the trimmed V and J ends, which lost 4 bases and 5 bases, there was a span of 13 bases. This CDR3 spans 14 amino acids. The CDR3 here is CASSRGQWDQPQHF. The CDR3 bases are TGTGCCAGCAGCCGCGGTCAGTGGGATCAGCCCCAGCATTTT.

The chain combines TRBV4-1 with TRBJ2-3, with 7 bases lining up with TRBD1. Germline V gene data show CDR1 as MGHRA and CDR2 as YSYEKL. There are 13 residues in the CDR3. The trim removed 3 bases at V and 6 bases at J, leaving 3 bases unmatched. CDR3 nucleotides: TGCGCCAGCAGCCAGCAGGGGGACGATACGCAGTATTTT. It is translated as CASSQQGDDTQYF.

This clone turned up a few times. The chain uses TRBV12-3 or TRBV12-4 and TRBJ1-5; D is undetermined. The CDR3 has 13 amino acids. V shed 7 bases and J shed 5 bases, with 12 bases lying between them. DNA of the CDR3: TGTGCCAGCACCTATGGACTTCATCAGCCCCAGCATTTT. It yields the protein CASTYGLHQPQHF.

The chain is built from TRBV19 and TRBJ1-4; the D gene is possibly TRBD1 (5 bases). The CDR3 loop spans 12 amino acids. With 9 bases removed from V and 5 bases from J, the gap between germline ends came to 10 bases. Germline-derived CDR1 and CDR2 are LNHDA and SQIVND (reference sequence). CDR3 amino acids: CASRAKNEKLFF. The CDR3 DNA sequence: TGTGCCAGCAGGGCTAAAAATGAAAAACTGTTTTTT. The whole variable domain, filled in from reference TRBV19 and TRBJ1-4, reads DGGITQSPKYLFRKEGQNVTLSCEQNLNHDAMYWYRQDPGQGLRLIYYSQIVNDFQKGDIAEGYSVSREKKESFPLTVTSAQKNPTAFYLCASRAKNEKLFFGSGTQLSVL.

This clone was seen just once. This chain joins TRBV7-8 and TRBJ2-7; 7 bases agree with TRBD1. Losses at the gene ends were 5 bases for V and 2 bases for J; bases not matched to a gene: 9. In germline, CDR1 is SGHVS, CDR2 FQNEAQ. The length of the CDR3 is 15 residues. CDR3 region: CASSESEGQTYEQYF. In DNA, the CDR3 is TGTGCCAGCAGCGAATCCGAGGGACAGACCTACGAGCAGTACTTC.

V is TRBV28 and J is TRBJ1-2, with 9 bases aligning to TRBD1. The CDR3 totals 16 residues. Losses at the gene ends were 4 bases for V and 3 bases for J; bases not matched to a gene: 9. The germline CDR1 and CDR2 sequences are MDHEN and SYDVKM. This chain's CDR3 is CASSSPGQGTDYGYTF. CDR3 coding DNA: TGTGCCAGCAGTTCCCCCGGACAGGGGACCGACTATGGCTACACCTTC.

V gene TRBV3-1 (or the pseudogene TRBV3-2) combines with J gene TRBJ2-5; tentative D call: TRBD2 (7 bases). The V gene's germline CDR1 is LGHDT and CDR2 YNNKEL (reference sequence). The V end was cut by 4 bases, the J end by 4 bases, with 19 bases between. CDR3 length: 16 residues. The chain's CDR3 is CASSLMEGGPRETQYF. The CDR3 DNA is TGTGCCAGCAGCCTAATGGAGGGGGGGCCTCGAGAGACCCAGTACTTC.

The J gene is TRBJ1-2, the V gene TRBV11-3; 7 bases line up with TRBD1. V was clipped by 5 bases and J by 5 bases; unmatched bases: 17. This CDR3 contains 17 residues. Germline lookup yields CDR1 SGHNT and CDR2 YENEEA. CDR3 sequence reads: CASSQGGSGREGYGYTF. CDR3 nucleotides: TGTGCCAGCAGCCAGGGGGGCTCAGGAAGAGAAGGATATGGCTACACCTTC. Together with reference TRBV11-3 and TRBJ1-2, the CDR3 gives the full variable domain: EAGVVQSPRYKIIEKKQPVAFWCNPISGHNTLYWYLQNLGQGPELLIRYENEEAVDDSQLPKDRFSAERLKGVDSTLKIQPAELGDSAVYLCASSQGGSGREGYGYTFGSGTRLTVV.

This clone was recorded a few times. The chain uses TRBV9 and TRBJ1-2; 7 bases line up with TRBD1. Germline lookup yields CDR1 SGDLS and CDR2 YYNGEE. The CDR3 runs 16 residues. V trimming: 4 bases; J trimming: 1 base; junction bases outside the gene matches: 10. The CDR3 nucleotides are TGTGCCAGCAGCAGCCGACAGGGAGAGGGTAACTATGGCTACACCTTC. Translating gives CASSSRQGEGNYGYTF.

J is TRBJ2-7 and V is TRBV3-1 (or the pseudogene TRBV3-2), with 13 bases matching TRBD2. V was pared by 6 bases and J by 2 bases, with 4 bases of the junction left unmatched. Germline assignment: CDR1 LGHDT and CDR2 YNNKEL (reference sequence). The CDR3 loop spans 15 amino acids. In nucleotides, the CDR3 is TGTGCCAGCAGTCAACTAGCGGGGGGGACCTACGAGCAGTACTTC. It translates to CASSQLAGGTYEQYF.

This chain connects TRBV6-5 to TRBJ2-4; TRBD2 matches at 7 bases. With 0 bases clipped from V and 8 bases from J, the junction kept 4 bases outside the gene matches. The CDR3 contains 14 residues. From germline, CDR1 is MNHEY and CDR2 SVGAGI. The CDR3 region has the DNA TGTGCCAGCAGTTACTCGGGAGGGGACGACATTCAGTACTTC. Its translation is CASSYSGGDDIQYF.

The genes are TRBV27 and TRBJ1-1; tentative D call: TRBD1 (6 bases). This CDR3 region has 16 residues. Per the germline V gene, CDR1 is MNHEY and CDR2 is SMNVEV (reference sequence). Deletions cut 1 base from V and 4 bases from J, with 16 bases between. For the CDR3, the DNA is TGTGCCAGCAGTTTATGGACACCCCGCAGGGGCACTGAAGCTTTCTTT. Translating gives CASSLWTPRRGTEAFF.

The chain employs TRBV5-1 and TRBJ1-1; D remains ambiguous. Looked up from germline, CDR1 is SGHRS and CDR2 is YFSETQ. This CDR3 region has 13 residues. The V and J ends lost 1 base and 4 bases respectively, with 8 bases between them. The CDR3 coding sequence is TGCGCCAGCAGCTTGCGGGGTACCACTGAAGCTTTCTTT. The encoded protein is CASSLRGTTEAFF.